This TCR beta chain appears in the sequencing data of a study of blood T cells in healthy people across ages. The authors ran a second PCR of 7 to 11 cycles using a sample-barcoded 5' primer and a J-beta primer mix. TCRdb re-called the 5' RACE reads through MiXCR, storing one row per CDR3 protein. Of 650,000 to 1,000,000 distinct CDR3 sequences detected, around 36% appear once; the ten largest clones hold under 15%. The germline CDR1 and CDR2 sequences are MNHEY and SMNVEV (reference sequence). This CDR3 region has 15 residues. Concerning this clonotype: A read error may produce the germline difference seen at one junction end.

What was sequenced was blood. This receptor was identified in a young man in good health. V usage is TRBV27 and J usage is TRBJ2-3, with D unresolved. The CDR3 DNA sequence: TGTGCCAGCAGCCCCCGGGCCAGACGCACAAATACGCAGTATTTT. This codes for CASSPRARRTNTQYF.